The 20 T cell receptor beta chains reported below all come from one sample, sequenced in a study of blood T cell repertoires in COVID-19. The repertoire was sequenced with immunoSEQ multiplex PCR; TCRdb's copy has only in-frame clones and lacks some. The sample lists over 90,000 clones, 89% occurring once. The sequenced material came from peripheral blood. All receptors come from an older woman with acute or convalescent COVID-19.

The chain carries TRBV3-1 (or the pseudogene TRBV3-2) and TRBJ2-5; TRBD2 matches at 9 bases. The germline V gene has CDR1 LGHDT and CDR2 YNNKEL (reference sequence). J gave up 3 bases and V 1 base, and 6 bases lay outside the gene matches. The CDR3 spans 16 residues. The CDR3 region has the DNA TGTGCCAGCAGCCAAGCTAGCGGGACACCTGAAGAGACCCAGTACTTC. Translated: CASSQASGTPEETQYF.

The chain has TRBV27 and TRBJ2-2; possibly TRBD2 for D (6 bases). The CDR3 has 14 residues. CDR1 is MNHEY and CDR2 is SMNVEV in the germline V gene (reference sequence). The V end lost 1 base, the J end lost 4 bases, and 7 bases lay between the germline ends. The CDR3 DNA reads as TGTGCCAGCAGTTTATACGGGGGCACCGGGGAGCTGTTTTTT. It codes for CASSLYGGTGELFF.

The V gene is TRBV7-9, the J gene TRBJ2-1; 7 positions match TRBD2. Germline V gene lookup returns CDR1 SEHNR and CDR2 FQNEAQ (reference sequence). V was pared by 5 bases and J by 8 bases, with 12 bases of the junction left unmatched. The CDR3 sequence is 15 residues long. In DNA, the CDR3 is TGTGCCAGCAGCCACAAGCGGGGAGGACGGGATGAGCAGTTCTTC. This codes for CASSHKRGGRDEQFF. Using reference TRBV7-9 and TRBJ2-1 for the parts outside the CDR3, the full variable domain is DTGVSQNPRHKITKRGQNVTFRCDPISEHNRLYWYRQTLGQGPEFLTYFQNEAQLEKSRLLSDRFSAERPKGSFSTLEIQRTEQGDSAMYLCASSHKRGGRDEQFFGPGTRLTVL.

This chain joins TRBV28 and TRBJ2-7, with TRBD1 matching over 8 bases. Looked up from germline, CDR1 is MDHEN and CDR2 is SYDVKM. The CDR3 is 15 residues long. V lost 2 bases to trimming and J lost 4 bases; unmatched junction nucleotides: 7. The CDR3: CASSLGGTGEYEQYF. The CDR3 DNA sequence: TGTGCCAGCAGTTTAGGGGGGACAGGAGAATACGAGCAGTACTTC.

J is TRBJ1-2 and V is TRBV27, with TRBD1 matching 9 bases. The ends lost 6 bases at V and 5 bases at J; junction bases unmatched: 7. The germline V gene has CDR1 MNHEY and CDR2 SMNVEV (reference sequence). This CDR3 region has 14 residues. The CDR3 here is CASSADRGNYGYTF. The CDR3 nucleotides read TGTGCCAGCAGCGCCGACAGGGGGAATTATGGCTACACCTTC.

This clone showed up just a few times. The chain links TRBV6-5 to TRBJ1-1, with D perhaps matching TRBD1 (6 bases). The CDR3 length is 12 residues. The V gene lost 7 bases and the J gene lost 11 bases, with 17 bases spanning the gap. Per the germline V gene, CDR1 is MNHEY and CDR2 is SVGAGI. The CDR3 loop reads CASKGDGTLAFF. CDR3 DNA sequence: TGTGCCAGCAAGGGGGACGGAACTCTTGCTTTCTTT.

J is TRBJ2-7 and V is TRBV3-1 (or the pseudogene TRBV3-2), with 8 bases lining up with TRBD2. In germline, CDR1 is LGHDT, CDR2 YNNKEL (reference sequence). CDR3 size: 18 residues. The V segment lost 4 bases and the J segment 9 bases; nucleotides outside the gene matches: 23. The CDR3: CASSRRGDSGNSLGGQYF. DNA of the CDR3: TGTGCCAGCAGCCGACGAGGGGATAGCGGGAACAGCTTGGGAGGGCAGTACTTC.

The genes are TRBV28 and TRBJ2-7; 7 bases align to TRBD1. This CDR3 has 15 amino acids. V trimming: 6 bases; J trimming: 1 base; junction bases outside the gene matches: 9. Germline lookup yields CDR1 MDHEN and CDR2 SYDVKM. The CDR3 loop is CASRQGQSQSYEQYF. The CDR3 DNA reads as TGTGCCAGCAGACAGGGACAGAGCCAATCCTACGAGCAGTACTTC.

There are a few counts of this clone. The chain has TRBV15 and TRBJ1-4; D uncertain. The CDR3 runs to 12 residues. V shed 0 bases and J shed 7 bases, with 3 bases lying between them. Germline values: CDR1 LNHNV, CDR2 YYDKDF (reference sequence). The CDR3 is CATSRDLEKLFF. The CDR3 DNA reads as TGTGCCACCAGCAGAGATCTTGAAAAACTGTTTTTT.

This clone was observed a single time. The chain is built from TRBV2 and TRBJ2-4, with D maybe TRBD1 (6 bases). The V end lost 6 bases, the J end lost 0 bases, and 6 bases lay between the germline ends. Germline lookup yields CDR1 SNHLY and CDR2 FYNNEI. The CDR3 totals 13 residues. CDR3 bases: TGTGCCAGCAGCAGGGGAGCCAAAAACATTCAGTACTTC. It translates to CASSRGAKNIQYF. Full variable domain (outside the CDR3, taken from reference TRBV2 and TRBJ2-4): EPEVTQTPSHQVTQMGQEVILRCVPISNHLYFYWYRQILGQKVEFLVSFYNNEISEKSEIFDDQFSVERPDGSNFTLKIRSTKLEDSAMYFCASSRGAKNIQYFGAGTRLSVL.

The chain couples TRBV9 to TRBJ2-1; 10 bases agree with TRBD1. The CDR3 is 15 amino acids. Germline V gene sequence: CDR1 SGDLS, CDR2 YYNGEE. V was pared by 0 bases and J by 5 bases, with 2 bases of the junction left unmatched. CDR3 sequence: CASSVAGQGHNEQFF. CDR3 in DNA: TGTGCCAGCAGCGTAGCGGGACAGGGGCACAATGAGCAGTTCTTC.

The genes are TRBV2 and TRBJ2-5, with TRBD1 identical over 9 bases. The CDR3 totals 13 residues. V trimming: 10 bases; J trimming: 5 bases; junction bases outside the gene matches: 8. CDR1 is SNHLY, CDR2 FYNNEI, per germline. This CDR3 is CANQGQGGETQYF. CDR3 coding DNA: TGTGCCAACCAGGGACAGGGCGGCGAGACCCAGTACTTC.

The rearrangement joins TRBV7-9 to TRBJ1-5; 8 nucleotides agree with TRBD1. The germline V gene has CDR1 SEHNR and CDR2 FQNEAQ (reference sequence). There are 16 residues in the CDR3. The V gene end was trimmed by 5 bases and the J gene end by 2 bases; junction bases not matched to a gene: 8. DNA for the CDR3: TGTGCCAGCAGCCCACAGGGGGGTACAGGCAATCAGCCCCAGCATTTT. Encoded protein: CASSPQGGTGNQPQHF.

The chain joins TRBV11-2 to TRBJ2-1, with 7 bases lining up with TRBD2. The V and J ends lost 4 bases and 8 bases, in that order; junction bases with no gene match: 8. The CDR3 covers 14 residues. Germline V gene lookup returns CDR1 SGHAT and CDR2 FQNNGV. The CDR3 DNA reads TGTGCCAGCAGCTGGCAGACTAGCCTCGATGAGCAGTTCTTC. Protein: CASSWQTSLDEQFF. Looking up the rest from reference TRBV11-2 and TRBJ2-1 gives the full variable domain: EAGVAQSPRYKIIEKRQSVAFWCNPISGHATLYWYQQILGQGPKLLIQFQNNGVVDDSQLPKDRFSAERLKGVDSTLKIQPAKLEDSAVYLCASSWQTSLDEQFFGPGTRLTVL.

J is TRBJ2-3 and V is TRBV24-1, with TRBD2 as a possible D gene (5 bases). Trimming pared 10 bases from V and 3 bases from J, leaving 13 bases between. Germline-derived CDR1 and CDR2 are KGHDR and SFDVKD. The CDR3 covers 13 residues. The CDR3 reads CATRDRVTDTQYF. The CDR3 coding sequence is TGTGCCACTCGGGATCGGGTGACAGATACGCAGTATTTT.

V and J are TRBV5-1 and TRBJ2-6; D is uncertain. Per germline, CDR1 SGHRS and CDR2 YFSETQ. Trimming stripped 0 bases from V and 0 bases from J, with 4 bases between. The CDR3 is made up of 15 amino acids. In DNA form, the CDR3 reads TGCGCCAGCAGCTTGGTATCCTCTGGGGCCAACGTCCTGACTTTC. It is translated as CASSLVSSGANVLTF.

The chain joins TRBV27 to TRBJ1-1, with TRBD1 matching 8 bases. Germline lookup yields CDR1 MNHEY and CDR2 SMNVEV (reference sequence). Germline trimming cut 0 bases from V and 10 bases from J; bases unmatched to any gene: 13. This CDR3 is 16 amino acids long. Here the CDR3 DNA reads TGTGCCAGCAGTTTATCGGAGGACACCCTAGGGACAGGAGCTTTCTTT. Amino acids: CASSLSEDTLGTGAFF.

This CDR3 is CASSIRDWQYSNQPQHF. In DNA form, the CDR3 reads TGTGCCAGTAGTATCCGGGACTGGCAATATAGCAATCAGCCCCAGCATTTT. The V and J genes are TRBV19 and TRBJ1-5, with D possibly TRBD1 on 5 matching bases. V was clipped by 3 bases and J by 0 bases, with 15 bases between them. Germline assignment: CDR1 LNHDA and CDR2 SQIVND (reference sequence). The CDR3 totals 17 residues.

The rearrangement joins TRBV7-8 to TRBJ2-3; 10 bases agree with TRBD2. Germline V gene lookup returns CDR1 SGHVS and CDR2 FQNEAQ. The V gene end was trimmed by 2 bases and the J gene end by 4 bases; junction bases not matched to a gene: 6. There are 16 residues in the CDR3. CDR3 in DNA: TGTGCCAGCAGCTTACGAGCGGGGGGGCCCTCAGATACGCAGTATTTT. Its protein product is CASSLRAGGPSDTQYF.

CDR3 DNA sequence: TGTGCCAGCAGCCCGATTCCGACAGGGGGCACTGAAGCTTTCTTT. The encoded protein is CASSPIPTGGTEAFF. The chain recombines TRBV5-5 with TRBJ1-1; 9 bases map to TRBD1. This CDR3 region has 15 residues. The junction had 8 bases not matched to a gene; V was cut back by 4 bases and J by 4 bases. Germline CDR1 is SGHKS and CDR2 is YYEKEE (reference sequence). The whole variable domain, filled in from reference TRBV5-5 and TRBJ1-1, reads DAGVTQSPTHLIKTRGQQVTLRCSPISGHKSVSWYQQVLGQGPQFIFQYYEKEERGRGNFPDRFSARQFPNYSSELNVNALLLGDSALYLCASSPIPTGGTEAFFGQGTRLTVV.